Below are 21 T cell receptor beta chains sequenced from a single sample in a study of blood T cell repertoires in COVID-19. The data were produced by immunoSEQ multiplex PCR, yet TCRdb's version contains in-frame clones alone and is incomplete. Here the sample spans approximately 120,000 clones, around 89% being singletons. Source material: peripheral blood. The receptors were sampled from a human donor in a cohort sampled during active COVID-19.

The CDR3 sequence is CAISHPGTSGSKGAYEQYF. For the CDR3, the DNA is TGTGCCATCAGTCACCCCGGGACTAGCGGGAGTAAGGGCGCCTACGAGCAGTACTTC. This chain links TRBV10-3 with TRBJ2-7; 14 nucleotides agree with TRBD2. This CDR3 contains 19 residues. Germline loops: CDR1 ENHRY, CDR2 SYGVKD. The ends lost 5 bases at V and 2 bases at J; junction bases unmatched: 14.

The chain combines TRBV4-2 with TRBJ1-2, with D perhaps TRBD1 (5 bases). The germline V gene encodes CDR1 LGHNA and CDR2 YNFKEQ. The CDR3 totals 17 residues. Trimming stripped 0 bases from V and 1 base from J, with 15 bases between. CDR3 sequence reads: CASSQDYGGVDNYGYTF. In DNA, the CDR3 is TGTGCCAGCAGCCAAGACTACGGGGGAGTAGATAACTATGGCTACACCTTC.

The chain employs TRBV28 and TRBJ1-6, with D uncertain. CDR1 and CDR2 (germline): MDHEN, SYDVKM. The CDR3 runs to 12 residues. The V end was cut by 5 bases, the J end by 9 bases, with 8 bases between. The CDR3 is CASSPISSPLHF. Written as DNA, the CDR3 is TGTGCCAGCAGTCCTATCTCTTCACCCCTCCACTTT.

V gene TRBV15 combines with J gene TRBJ2-7, with D possibly matching TRBD1 (5 bases). The germline V gene encodes CDR1 LNHNV and CDR2 YYDKDF (reference sequence). The CDR3 contains 12 residues. Trimming removed 3 bases at V and 6 bases at J, with 9 bases between. The CDR3 is CATSSSRAEQYF. The DNA of the CDR3 is TGTGCCACCAGCAGTAGCAGGGCCGAGCAGTACTTC.

The J gene is TRBJ1-2, the V gene TRBV6-1; D possibly corresponds to TRBD1 (6 bases). Germline CDR1 reads MNHNS; CDR2 reads SASEGT. The CDR3 sequence is 14 residues long. Deletions cut 1 base from V and 8 bases from J, with 14 bases between. The CDR3 sequence: CASSEGTGSRGYTF. Written as DNA, the CDR3 is TGTGCCAGCAGTGAAGGAACAGGGTCGAGGGGCTACACCTTC.

The chain recombines TRBV11-2 with TRBJ2-7, with 10 bases fitting TRBD2. Germline V gene sequence: CDR1 SGHAT, CDR2 FQNNGV. The CDR3 is 16 residues long. V shed 5 bases and J 0 bases; nucleotides not matched to a gene: 7. The CDR3 DNA follows: TGTGCCAGCAGCCTATTTAGCGGGGGGCCCTCCTACGAGCAGTACTTC. Translating gives CASSLFSGGPSYEQYF.

J is TRBJ2-7 and V is TRBV9; 9 bases are shared with TRBD1. Germline values: CDR1 SGDLS, CDR2 YYNGEE. Trimming removed 4 bases from V and 4 bases from J; junction bases left unmatched: 15. The CDR3 spans 17 residues. CDR3 amino acids: CASSPRTGAPYDYEQYF. CDR3 in DNA: TGTGCCAGCAGCCCCAGGACAGGGGCTCCTTACGATTACGAGCAGTACTTC.

The chain uses TRBV28 and TRBJ2-7, with D possibly matching TRBD1 (5 bases). The CDR3 loop spans 14 amino acids. Germline lookup yields CDR1 MDHEN and CDR2 SYDVKM. The V and J ends lost 3 bases and 2 bases respectively, with 11 bases between them. The CDR3 DNA reads as TGTGCCAGCAGTTTGGCAGGGAAGACCTACGAGCAGTACTTC. It codes for CASSLAGKTYEQYF.

This clone was recorded only once. The chain uses TRBV5-6 and TRBJ2-1; 7 bases are shared with TRBD1. Germline V lookup: CDR1 SGHDT, CDR2 YYEEEE. With 4 bases clipped from V and 9 bases from J, the junction kept 7 bases outside the gene matches. The CDR3 consists of 13 residues. The CDR3 sequence is CASSLQQGSEQFF. The CDR3 region has the DNA TGTGCCAGCAGCCTGCAACAGGGGTCTGAGCAGTTCTTC.

V gene TRBV6-1 combines with J gene TRBJ2-3; possibly TRBD1 for D (5 bases). CDR3 length: 15 residues. CDR1 and CDR2 (germline): MNHNS, SASEGT. V was shortened by 0 bases and J by 0 bases, with 7 bases between the two germline ends. CDR3 DNA sequence: TGTGCCAGCAGTGAAGCTGACAGAAGCACAGATACGCAGTATTTT. This encodes CASSEADRSTDTQYF.

This sequence joins TRBV20-1 and TRBJ1-2; D remains ambiguous. V lost 3 bases, J lost 13 bases, and 18 bases lay in between. The germline V gene encodes CDR1 DFQATT and CDR2 SNEGSKA (reference sequence). This CDR3 comprises 12 residues. CDR3 coding DNA: TGCAGTGCTAGTGCCGGTTCCAGAGGTTCCACCTTC. Residues: CSASAGSRGSTF.

V and J are TRBV2 and TRBJ1-4, with TRBD1 matching over 10 bases. This CDR3 region has 14 residues. Per the germline V gene, CDR1 is SNHLY and CDR2 is FYNNEI. After removal of 6 bases from V and 7 bases from J, the junction contained 5 bases not matched to a gene. The CDR3 reads CASRTGGYFEKLFF. For the CDR3, the DNA is TGTGCCAGCAGGACAGGGGGCTATTTTGAAAAACTGTTTTTT.

This clone has a single count. The V and J genes are TRBV14 and TRBJ2-2, with 9 bases fitting TRBD1. J gave up 7 bases and V 4 bases, and 7 bases lay outside the gene matches. CDR3 length: 15 amino acids. Germline V gene data show CDR1 as SGHDN and CDR2 as FVKESK. This CDR3 reads CASSPPGQGIGELFF. The CDR3 coding sequence is TGTGCCAGCAGCCCTCCGGGACAGGGCATCGGGGAGCTGTTTTTT.

The V call is TRBV3-1 (or the pseudogene TRBV3-2), the J call TRBJ1-4; 8 bases align to TRBD1. Germline values: CDR1 LGHDT, CDR2 YNNKEL (reference sequence). The trim removed 3 bases at V and 8 bases at J, leaving 8 bases unmatched. The CDR3 extends over 15 amino acids. The CDR3 DNA reads as TGTGCCAGCAGCCACCCGGGACAGGCGGGGGAAAAACTGTTTTTT. Protein product: CASSHPGQAGEKLFF.

V and J are TRBV5-1 and TRBJ1-1; the match to TRBD1 covers 7 bases. CDR1 SGHRS and CDR2 YFSETQ come from the germline V gene. This CDR3 is 15 amino acids long. The V gene end was trimmed by 2 bases and the J gene end by 2 bases; junction bases not matched to a gene: 6. The CDR3 DNA sequence: TGCGCCAGCAGCTTTTCTTGGGACAGCAACACTGAAGCTTTCTTT. This sequence encodes CASSFSWDSNTEAFF.

This chain joins TRBV27 and TRBJ2-7, with 7 bases fitting TRBD1. Germline CDR1 reads MNHEY; CDR2 reads SMNVEV (reference sequence). This CDR3 comprises 15 residues. V lost 3 bases and J lost 3; bases outside the gene matches: 8. The CDR3 loop reads CASSLGQSLSYEQYF. The CDR3 DNA is TGTGCCAGCAGTTTGGGACAGAGCTTGAGCTACGAGCAGTACTTC.

This rearrangement joins TRBV10-3 to TRBJ2-3; 9 bases align to TRBD2. With V trimmed by 0 bases and J by 6 bases, 4 bases remained unmatched. The CDR3 has 15 residues. CDR1 is ENHRY, CDR2 SYGVKD, per germline. CDR3 sequence reads: CAISESLAGGDTQYF. The CDR3 DNA sequence: TGTGCCATCAGTGAGTCACTAGCGGGCGGGGATACGCAGTATTTT.

The chain recombines TRBV6-4 with TRBJ2-2; tentatively, D is TRBD1 (6 bases). V lost 5 bases to trimming and J lost 5 bases, with 15 bases between them. This CDR3 region has 15 residues. The germline gives CDR1 MRHNA, CDR2 SNTAGT. Here the CDR3 DNA reads TGTGCCAGCAGTCTTCGGGCACAGGGAACCGGGGAGCTGTTTTTT. Protein sequence: CASSLRAQGTGELFF.

The chain couples TRBV5-1 to TRBJ1-2, with D possibly TRBD1 on 6 matching bases. V was clipped by 5 bases and J by 3 bases, with 20 bases between them. This CDR3 is built from 16 residues. Germline V CDR1 and CDR2: SGHRS, YFSETQ. The CDR3 region has the DNA TGCGCCAGCAGACAGGGAGGCTTCACTAGCGACTATGGCTACACCTTC. As protein: CASRQGGFTSDYGYTF. The variable domain in full, completed from reference TRBV5-1 and TRBJ1-2, reads KAGVTQTPRYLIKTRGQQVTLSCSPISGHRSVSWYQQTPGQGLQFLFEYFSETQRNKGNFPGRFSGRQFSNSRSEMNVSTLELGDSALYLCASRQGGFTSDYGYTFGSGTRLTVV.

The rearrangement joins TRBV28 to TRBJ2-7; 7 nucleotides agree with TRBD2. CDR1 is MDHEN, CDR2 SYDVKM, per germline. The CDR3 sequence is 15 residues long. The V gene end was trimmed by 6 bases and the J gene end by 4 bases; junction bases not matched to a gene: 12. The DNA of the CDR3 is TGTGCCAGCAGCCTCCTTTTACGGGGACTATACGAGCAGTACTTC. Translated, it gives CASSLLLRGLYEQYF. The full variable domain, completed using reference TRBV28 and TRBJ2-7, is DVKVTQSSRYLVKRTGEKVFLECVQDMDHENMFWYRQDPGLGLRLIYFSYDVKMKEKGDIPEGYSVSREKKERFSLILESASTNQTSMYLCASSLLLRGLYEQYFGPGTRLTVT.

The rearrangement uses TRBV4-2 and TRBJ2-4; no clear D gene. This CDR3 is built from 15 residues. The germline CDR1 and CDR2 sequences are LGHNA and YNFKEQ. Trimming cost V 7 bases and J 3 bases, with 16 bases left between them. The CDR3, as DNA: TGTGCCAGCATACTCAATCAATTAAACAAAAACATTCAGTACTTC. Protein sequence: CASILNQLNKNIQYF.